One sample yielded the 20 T cell receptor beta chains listed below, sequenced in a study of graft-versus-host responses after intestinal transplantation. TCRdb keeps only in-frame clones here, not all; method: immunoSEQ multiplex PCR. This sample has about 99,000 clones, with about 88% found just once. Their recognized antigens are unknown. The sequenced sample was unstimulated CD4+ T cells sorted from spleen or lymph node cells, obtained before intestinal transplant. The receptors here all came from a human donor who received an intestinal transplant.

The chain links TRBV6-5 to TRBJ1-1, with 8 positions matching TRBD1. Germline CDR1 is MNHEY and CDR2 is SVGAGI. V trimming: 7 bases; J trimming: 4 bases; junction bases outside the gene matches: 5. The CDR3 is 13 residues long. The CDR3 region has the DNA TGTGCCAGCATTGGACAGGGCGTCACTGAAGCTTTCTTT. This codes for CASIGQGVTEAFF.

The genes are TRBV30 and TRBJ2-5; TRBD1 matches 8 bases. The CDR3 totals 15 residues. Per the germline V gene, CDR1 is GTSNPN and CDR2 is SVGIG (reference sequence). J lost 5 bases, V lost 2 bases, and 10 bases had no gene match. The CDR3 nucleotides read TGTGCCTGGAGTCGGGGCAGGGGGCCGGGGGAGACCCAGTACTTC. Its translation is CAWSRGRGPGETQYF.

The rearrangement joins TRBV19 to TRBJ2-7, with 7 positions matching TRBD2. CDR1 and CDR2 (germline): LNHDA, SQIVND (reference sequence). Trimming cost V 3 bases and J 3 bases; bases outside gene matches: 11. The CDR3 loop spans 16 amino acids. CDR3: CASSIRAGRNFYEQYF. The CDR3 bases are TGTGCCAGTAGTATTAGAGCCGGGAGGAACTTCTACGAGCAGTACTTC.

This clone was detected a few times. This chain links TRBV6-6 with TRBJ2-7, with D possibly TRBD1 on 6 matching bases. V shed 0 bases and J shed 3 bases, with 9 bases lying between them. The CDR3 sequence is 14 residues long. Germline values: CDR1 MNHNY, CDR2 SVGAGI (reference sequence). The CDR3 spells CASSYSAQGYEQYF. CDR3 in DNA: TGTGCCAGCAGTTACTCGGCACAGGGCTACGAGCAGTACTTC.

The chain has TRBV18 and TRBJ2-1, with 8 bases aligning to TRBD1. Germline CDR1 is KGHSH and CDR2 is LQKENI. This CDR3 spans 14 amino acids. V trimming: 6 bases; J trimming: 6 bases; junction bases outside the gene matches: 7. CDR3 sequence (DNA): TGTGCCAGCTCGAAGACAGGGGAAATCAATGAGCAGTTCTTC. It yields the protein CASSKTGEINEQFF.

V and J are TRBV19 and TRBJ1-6; unclear D gene. Germline CDR1 LNHDA, CDR2 SQIVND (reference sequence). V gave up 7 bases and J gave up 6 bases, with 10 bases separating them. The CDR3 is 13 amino acids. CDR3 sequence: CASKTDSNSPLHF. The DNA for the CDR3 is TGTGCCAGTAAGACGGACTCTAATTCACCCCTCCACTTT.

On this clone itself: Other DNA sequences in the same sample also yield this CDR3. The chain recombines TRBV2 with TRBJ1-1; no reliable D call. This CDR3 contains 11 residues. The V end lost 5 bases, the J end lost 9 bases, and 10 bases lay between the germline ends. CDR1 SNHLY and CDR2 FYNNEI come from the germline V gene. CDR3 loop: CASSIGSQAFF. CDR3 bases: TGTGCCAGCAGTATCGGCAGCCAAGCTTTCTTT.

The genes are TRBV6-1 and TRBJ1-5; unclear D gene. Germline V gives CDR1 MNHNS, CDR2 SASEGT. This CDR3 spans 13 amino acids. Trimming removed 1 base from V and 9 bases from J, with 10 bases in between. The CDR3 protein is CASSEGIDAPQHF. DNA of the CDR3: TGTGCCAGCAGTGAAGGGATCGACGCGCCCCAGCATTTT.

This clone was seen a handful of times. The V and J genes are TRBV18 and TRBJ2-7; 10 nucleotides agree with TRBD1. The germline gives CDR1 KGHSH, CDR2 LQKENI. This CDR3 comprises 14 residues. Trimming at V came to 5 bases and at J to 2 bases, leaving 3 bases not matched to a gene. The chain's CDR3 is CASSSGQGAYEQYF. The CDR3, as DNA: TGTGCCAGCTCATCAGGACAGGGGGCCTACGAGCAGTACTTC.

This chain joins TRBV10-2 and TRBJ1-3, with unresolved D. Per germline, CDR1 WSHSY and CDR2 SAAADI. The CDR3 is 15 amino acids. Trimming pared 9 bases from V and 0 bases from J, leaving 15 bases between. DNA for the CDR3: TGCGCCAGTCGCTTCGGGGTCGGCTCTGGAAACACCATATATTTT. It encodes CASRFGVGSGNTIYF.

The chain recombines TRBV30 with TRBJ1-3, with unresolved D. The CDR3 covers 12 residues. Germline lookup yields CDR1 GTSNPN and CDR2 SVGIG (reference sequence). V dropped 4 bases and J dropped 2 bases, with 6 bases sitting between them. DNA of the CDR3: TGTGCCTGGATTTCGACTGGAAACACCATATATTTT. Translating it yields CAWISTGNTIYF.

This clone was seen once. The rearrangement uses TRBV6-1 and TRBJ2-1, with no clear D. The CDR3 totals 15 residues. Looked up from germline, CDR1 is MNHNS and CDR2 is SASEGT. The germline V and J ends were trimmed by 4 bases and 4 bases, with 14 bases remaining between them. The CDR3 DNA follows: TGTGCCAGCAGTGTGGTCTGGTCGGTTTACAATGAGCAGTTCTTC. Amino acid sequence: CASSVVWSVYNEQFF.

The V call is TRBV29-1, the J call TRBJ2-5, with TRBD2 matching over 8 bases. Germline trimming cut 4 bases from V and 4 bases from J; bases unmatched to any gene: 20. Germline-derived CDR1 and CDR2 are SQVTM and ANQGSEA. The CDR3 is 18 amino acids. CDR3 sequence (DNA): TGCAGCGTTGCTGGATTTGGGCAGGGATCGGGAGGGGGAGAGACCCAGTACTTC. This codes for CSVAGFGQGSGGGETQYF.

The genes are TRBV6-6 and TRBJ2-7, with D possibly TRBD2 on 5 matching bases. The CDR3 consists of 16 residues. CDR1 MNHNY and CDR2 SVGAGI come from the germline V gene (reference sequence). With 1 base removed from V and 3 bases from J, the gap between germline ends came to 16 bases. The CDR3 DNA follows: TGTGCCAGCAGTTACTTCGGGTCCGGTGGACTCTACGAGCAGTACTTC. Its protein is CASSYFGSGGLYEQYF.

This clone was counted only a few times. The rearrangement uses TRBV6-5 and TRBJ1-2, with unresolved D. Trimming shortened V by 0 bases and J by 7 bases, and 15 bases separated the two germline ends. CDR1 and CDR2 from the germline V gene are MNHEY and SVGAGI. This CDR3 is built from 15 residues. This CDR3 reads CASSYSIGLRGGYTF. The CDR3 DNA reads TGTGCCAGCAGTTACTCGATTGGGCTACGGGGTGGCTACACCTTC.

The rearrangement joins TRBV18 to TRBJ2-7; D remains unclear. The germline CDR1 and CDR2 sequences are KGHSH and LQKENI. This CDR3 has 14 residues. V lost 3 bases, J lost 3 bases, and 12 bases lay in between. The CDR3 region has the DNA TGTGCCAGCTCACCGGCAGTGAGGAACTACGAGCAGTACTTC. Its translation is CASSPAVRNYEQYF.

The chain is built from TRBV19 and TRBJ1-1, with TRBD1 matching 11 bases. The CDR3 consists of 15 residues. Germline lookup yields CDR1 LNHDA and CDR2 SQIVND (reference sequence). With 6 bases clipped from V and 2 bases from J, the junction kept 5 bases outside the gene matches. In DNA, the CDR3 is TGTGCCAGTAGGGACAGGGGGCCGGGTAACACTGAAGCTTTCTTT. Its protein product is CASRDRGPGNTEAFF.

The chain uses TRBV5-1 and TRBJ2-1; the match to TRBD2 covers 8 bases. J was trimmed by 5 bases and V by 6 bases; bases with no gene match: 10. The CDR3 contains 15 residues. CDR1 is SGHRS and CDR2 is YFSETQ in the germline V gene. Written as DNA, the CDR3 is TGCGCCAGCACATGGGTGAGCGGGAGAAACAATGAGCAGTTCTTC. This codes for CASTWVSGRNNEQFF.

This chain connects TRBV7-6 to TRBJ2-1; D perhaps matches TRBD2 (6 bases). The CDR3 runs 14 residues. V lost 5 bases and J 4 bases, leaving 12 bases between the germline ends. Germline CDR1 is SGHVS and CDR2 is FNYEAQ. CDR3 amino acids: CASSLGSRYNEQFF. The DNA of the CDR3 is TGTGCCAGCAGCCTCGGGAGTCGGTACAATGAGCAGTTCTTC.

This chain joins TRBV19 and TRBJ2-3; D is possibly TRBD1 (5 bases). This CDR3 contains 14 residues. CDR1 and CDR2 from the germline V gene are LNHDA and SQIVND (reference sequence). The V end was cut by 3 bases, the J end by 1 base, with 8 bases between. The CDR3 coding sequence is TGTGCCAGTAGTATTAGGGGCCGCACAGATACGCAGTATTTT. Protein: CASSIRGRTDTQYF. Using reference TRBV19 and TRBJ2-3 for the parts outside the CDR3, the full variable domain is DGGITQSPKYLFRKEGQNVTLSCEQNLNHDAMYWYRQDPGQGLRLIYYSQIVNDFQKGDIAEGYSVSREKKESFPLTVTSAQKNPTAFYLCASSIRGRTDTQYFGPGTRLTVL.